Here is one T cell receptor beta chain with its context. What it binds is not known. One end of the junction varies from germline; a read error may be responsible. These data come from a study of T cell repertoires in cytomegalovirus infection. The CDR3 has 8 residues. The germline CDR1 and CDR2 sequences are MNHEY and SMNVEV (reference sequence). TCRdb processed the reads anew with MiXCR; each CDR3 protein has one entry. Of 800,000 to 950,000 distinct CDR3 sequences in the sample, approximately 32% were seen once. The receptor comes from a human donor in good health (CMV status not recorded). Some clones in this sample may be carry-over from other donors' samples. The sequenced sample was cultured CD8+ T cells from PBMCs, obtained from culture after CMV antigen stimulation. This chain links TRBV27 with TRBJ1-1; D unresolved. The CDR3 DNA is TGCCAATCCGGTGAAGCTTTCTTT. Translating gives CQSGEAFF.